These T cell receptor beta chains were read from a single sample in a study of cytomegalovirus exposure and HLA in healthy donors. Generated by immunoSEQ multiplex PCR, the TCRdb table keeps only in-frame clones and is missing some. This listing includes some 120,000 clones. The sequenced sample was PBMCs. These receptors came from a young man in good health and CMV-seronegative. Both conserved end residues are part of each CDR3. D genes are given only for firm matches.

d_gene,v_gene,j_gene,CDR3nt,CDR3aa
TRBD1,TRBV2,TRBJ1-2,TGTGCCAGCAGTGATGACAGGGCAGGCTATGGCTACACCTTC,CASSDDRAGYGYTF
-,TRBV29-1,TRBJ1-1,TGCAGCGTTAGGACGGGCGAGGGAGCTTTCTTT,CSVRTGEGAFF
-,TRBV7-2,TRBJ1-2,TGTGCCAACTCAGGGTCCATTTATAACTATGGCTACACCTTC,CANSGSIYNYGYTF
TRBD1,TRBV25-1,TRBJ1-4,TGTGCCAGCAGTGGAACAGGGGGGTATGCAACTAATGAAAAACTGTTTTTT,CASSGTGGYATNEKLFF
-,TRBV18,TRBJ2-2,TGTGCCAGCTCACCACTAGCGGAGTTTGGGACCGGGGAGCTGTTTTTT,CASSPLAEFGTGELFF
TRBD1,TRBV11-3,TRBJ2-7,TGTGCCAGCAGCTCAACAGAACAGGGGGTCCAGTACTTC,CASSSTEQGVQYF
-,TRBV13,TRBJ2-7,TGTGCCAGCAGCTCACCAGCGGAACTCTCCTACGAGCAGTACTTC,CASSSPAELSYEQYF
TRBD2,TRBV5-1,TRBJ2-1,TGCGCCAGCAGCTTCCAAACTAGCGGGAAGGACAATGAGCAGTTCTTC,CASSFQTSGKDNEQFF
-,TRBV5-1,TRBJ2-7,TGCGCCAGCAGCTTGGATTTATATCGGGACAACTCCTACGAGCAGTACTTC,CASSLDLYRDNSYEQYF
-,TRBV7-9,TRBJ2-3,TGTGCCAGCAGCTTAGGAGAAGCGGTGGGCACAGATACGCAGTATTTT,CASSLGEAVGTDTQYF
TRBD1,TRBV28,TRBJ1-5,TGTGCCAGCAGTTTAGGAGGGGGCCGCTTCAATCAGCCCCAGCATTTT,CASSLGGGRFNQPQHF
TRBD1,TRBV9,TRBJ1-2,TGTGCCAGCAGCGTAGGTCCAGGGGGCGTAGAGTCAGGCTACACCTTC,CASSVGPGGVESGYTF
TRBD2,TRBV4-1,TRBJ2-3,TGCGCCAGCAGCCAAGGGACTAGCGGGAGCACAGATACGCAGTATTTT,CASSQGTSGSTDTQYF
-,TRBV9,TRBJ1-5,TGTGCCAGCAGCGTGACAGGCAATCAGCCCCAGCATTTT,CASSVTGNQPQHF
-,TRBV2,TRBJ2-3,TGTGCCAGCAGTGCATTGAGGTTACGTAGCACAGATACGCAGTATTTT,CASSALRLRSTDTQYF
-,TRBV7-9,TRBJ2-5,TGTGCCAGCAGCTTATACGGGTACCAAGAGACCCAGTACTTC,CASSLYGYQETQYF
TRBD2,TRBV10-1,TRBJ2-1,TGCGCCAGCAGTAGCGGGAGCCCCTACAATGAGCAGTTCTTC,CASSSGSPYNEQFF
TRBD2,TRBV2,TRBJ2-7,TGTGCCAGCAGTGGGCCCGGGACTAGCGGGAGTTATTTGTACGAGCAGTACTTC,CASSGPGTSGSYLYEQYF
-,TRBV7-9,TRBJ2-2,TGTGCCAGGGACGCAGGGGCAACCGGGGAGCTGTTTTTT,CARDAGATGELFF
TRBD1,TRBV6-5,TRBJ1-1,TGTGCCAGCAGGCATCGGACAGGCTCGGAAAAAGCTTTCTTT,CASRHRTGSEKAFF
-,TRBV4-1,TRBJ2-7,TGCGCCAGCAGCCAGTTCTATGACCCAGGAACCCCCTACGAGCAGTACTTC,CASSQFYDPGTPYEQYF
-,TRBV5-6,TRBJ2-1,TGTGCCAGCAGCTTGGGTTTGGCGGACAAGGTGCAGTTCTTC,CASSLGLADKVQFF
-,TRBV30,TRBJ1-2,TGTGCCTGGAGAGCGACGAGGACATATGGCTACACCTTC,CAWRATRTYGYTF
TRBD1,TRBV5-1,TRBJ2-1,TGCGCCAGCAGCTCCATAGGACAGGGGGTTGGGAATGAGCAGTTCTTC,CASSSIGQGVGNEQFF
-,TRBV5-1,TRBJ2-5,TGCGCCAGCAGCTTGATAGACCAAGAGACCCAGTACTTC,CASSLIDQETQYF
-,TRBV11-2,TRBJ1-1,TGTGCCAGCAGTTTACAGGGTAGTAACACTGAAGCTTTCTTT,CASSLQGSNTEAFF
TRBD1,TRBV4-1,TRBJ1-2,TGCGCCAGCAGCCAGGAGCGTCCAGGGGGCTATGGCTACACCTTC,CASSQERPGGYGYTF